This T cell receptor (beta chain) stems from a study of blood T cell repertoires in COVID-19. Study-level information: PBMCs, B-cell-depleted T cells, or T cells were the source of the cDNA or gDNA that made up the material.

Sequencing was performed with immunoSEQ multiplex PCR; in TCRdb, only in-frame clones are kept and a portion is missing. The profile shows about 100,000 clones, around 86% of them singletons. This clone was detected only once. This CDR3 has 15 residues. The germline CDR1 and CDR2 sequences are MNHEY and SVGAGI. V was pared by 5 bases and J by 4 bases, with 7 bases of the junction left unmatched. Material: peripheral blood. The origin of this receptor is a man aged 50 to 60 with active or convalescent COVID-19. V is TRBV6-5 and J is TRBJ1-1, with 10 positions matching TRBD1. CDR3 sequence (DNA): TGTGCCAGCAGTCCGACGGGACAGGGGCCCACTGAAGCTTTCTTT. It translates to CASSPTGQGPTEAFF.